This TCR beta chain comes out of a study of long-term antiretroviral therapy in people with HIV (dated 2022 in TCRdb). A note on the overall study: The earliest samples were collected approximately a decade before the 2015 WHO recommendation for immediate ART, a period when ART was typically delayed until CD4 counts fell. Of the 30 participants with HIV, about twelve were female. A retrospective serial study tested whether ART initiation and durable HIV suppression were associated with changes in peripheral blood TRB repertoire composition and diversity. A total of around 190 cryopreserved PBMC samples came from a few dozen adults with confirmed HIV infection and were collected serially over a mean of roughly 6 years (range 1-12). Test extractions of a monoclonal T-cell line alongside approximately 34 polyclonal samples showed no cross-contamination during QIAcube processing. Points the paper makes about the study in general: HIV repertoires had narrower CDR3 length ranges than controls, and the network structure suggested an antigen-experienced repertoire that shifted only slightly toward naive after ART. The samples span the years 2004 to 2017, and the ART regimens used may be less effective than current regimens. Limited PBMC availability meant only the TCR beta chain was sequenced, without alpha chain pairing. Expanded TRB clones identified before ART initiation dominated the repertoire across all time points, though the dominance fluctuated and decreased in many PLHIV after ART. Inferences about post-ART repertoire changes are limited because no data were available on ART adherence, viral resistance or therapy changes. Because pre-ART samples had limited cell numbers, profiling was done on unsorted PBMC rather than on sorted CD4+ and CD8+ T cells. Starting ART was linked to a significant rise in TRB diversity, yet even with long-term ART the diversity remained significantly lower than in transplant donor controls.

Trimming takes 5 bases from V and 9 bases from J, and the germline ends sit 23 bases apart. Sequences SGHVS (CDR1) and FNYEAQ (CDR2) are obtained from the germline V gene. The CDR3 numbers 16 residues from cysteine through phenylalanine. This entry keeps only the CDR3 DNA: 48 bases, framed from base 1. Participants were included only if at least one PBMC sample before ART initiation and at least two post-ART samples were available. Every participant with HIV received treatment in the United States of America. Before DNA extraction, cryopreserved samples of roughly 0.85-10 million PBMC were thawed and washed. At the time of the earliest PBMC sample, participants with HIV were aged between roughly 20 and 60 years. Each participant contributed PBMC samples from 1-4 timepoints before ART initiation and 2-8 timepoints after ART initiation, with a median of 7 samples. For every participant, serial HIV viral load, CD4+ T-cell count, ART history and demographic data were obtained. Using a Qiagen kit on a QIAcube, genomic DNA was extracted from unsorted PBMC, with samples processed in batches of 12.

Regarding this clone: No cognate antigen has been identified for it. The input lacks base qualities; no much larger clone sits a single base away.

The immunoSEQ hsTCRB v3.0 assay was used at survey level resolution to sequence the TRB variable region. The targeted TRB sequencing depth was about 40,000-50,000 T-cell genomes per sample. An Illumina MiSeq with a v3 150-cycle kit was used to sequence the pooled TRB libraries. Concerning the study's data processing: Repertoire analysis was performed in R inside a reproducible Nextflow workflow that covered QC, data transformation and analysis. Custom analyses were implemented in LymphoSeq2, an R package for AIRR-Seq data exploration. A handful of samples yielding fewer than 5000 total TRB sequences were excluded, leaving more than 150 analyzed HIV repertoires. Among the 188 retained HIV repertoires, 55 to 60 were collected before ART initiation and over 120 were collected after ART initiation. Repertoires were downsampled to 5000 TRB nucleotide sequences, and summary statistics were averaged over 100 downsampling iterations. The analysis kept only TRB sequences whose CDR3 regions were at least seven amino acids long. Two measures captured diversity: a Shannon entropy-derived clonality score and the Gini coefficient. In the repertoire networks, any two of the top 5000 CDR3 amino acid sequences were linked whenever the two sequences differed by an edit distance of one. For TRB CDR3 amino acid sequences, GLIPH2 was used to predict antigen specificity groups and MHC restriction. To flag known CMV, EBV, HIV or tissue antigen associations, CDR3 amino acid sequences were matched against VDJdb and McPAS-TCR. Pre-ART, post-ART and control groups were compared with Wilcoxon signed-rank tests and Holm-Bonferroni correction. TCRdb re-hosts the immuneACCESS table, in-frame sequences only. Its copies lack some clones; in the studies checked, an unresolved V gene accounts for under half of them, and the cause for the rest is not known. D and trimming were read from the DNA, whereas the V and J calls and clone size are those reported in that table. The sample includes tens of thousands of clones, with about 85% observed a single time. Around 7.8% of the sample rests with the top ten.

The sequenced sample was unsorted PBMCs, obtained about 5 years before starting antiretroviral therapy. The sequence came from a man in his forties or fifties with HIV. The rearranged chain carries TRBV7-6 and TRBJ2-1; TRBD1 is perhaps the D gene, given 5 matching bases. CDR3 region: CASSLRDSQIPGEQFF. DNA sequence: TGTGCCAGCAGCCTACGAGACAGCCAAATCCCCGGTGAGCAGTTCTTC.